Following are 2 T cell receptor beta chains from one sample sequenced in a study of T cells in Graves' hyperthyroidism and ophthalmopathy. Amplification targeted TCR beta CDR3 regions from RNA transcripts. HTBI primers were employed in a first-round RT-PCR of the TCR CDR3. Using its own MiXCR run on the multiplex PCR reads, TCRdb lists one record per CDR3 protein. The sample holds under 130,000 distinct CDR3 sequences, roughly 47% seen once. The sequencing input was blood. The receptors stem from a man aged 35-49 years with Graves' hyperthyroidism.

This clonotype was counted a few times. The gene calls are TRBV15 and TRBJ2-5; 10 nucleotides line up with TRBD1. This CDR3 comprises 14 residues. Germline V gives CDR1 LNHNV, CDR2 YYDKDF (reference sequence). J lost 5 bases, V lost 1 base, and 1 base had no gene match. This chain's CDR3 is CATSRATGGETQYF. The CDR3 nucleotides read TGTGCCACCAGCAGAGCGACAGGGGGCGAGACCCAGTACTTC.

This clonotype has a count of ten or more. The chain is built from TRBV19 and TRBJ2-2; D is unclear. Trimming removed 9 bases from V and 6 bases from J, with 14 bases in between. Germline V gives CDR1 LNHDA, CDR2 SQIVND (reference sequence). The CDR3 contains 13 residues. DNA of the CDR3: TGTGCCAGCACCCCTGGTACGGCCGGGGAGCTGTTTTTT. It translates to CASTPGTAGELFF. The full variable domain, with the rest looked up from reference TRBV19 and TRBJ2-2, is DGGITQSPKYLFRKEGQNVTLSCEQNLNHDAMYWYRQDPGQGLRLIYYSQIVNDFQKGDIAEGYSVSREKKESFPLTVTSAQKNPTAFYLCASTPGTAGELFFGEGSRLTVL.